This record looks at one T cell receptor (beta chain) sequence and its context. Donors were drawn from the 120-subject validation cohort, separate from the roughly 670-subject first cohort. V lost 5 bases, J lost 0 bases, and 8 bases lay in between. This CDR3 comprises 15 residues. Per germline, CDR1 SGHAT and CDR2 FQNNGV. The table came from immunoSEQ multiplex PCR; TCRdb's copy has only in-frame clones and leaves some out. The repertoire includes about 140,000 clones, roughly nine tenths of them detected once, and less than 3.5% sits in the top ten. These data are taken from a study of cytomegalovirus exposure and HLA in healthy donors.

J is TRBJ2-6 and V is TRBV11-2; no clear D gene. The sequence was collected from a young man in good health and CMV-seronegative. The specimen was PBMCs. CDR3 in amino acids: CASSPQRSGANVLTF. The CDR3 nucleotides read TGTGCCAGCAGCCCACAACGCTCTGGGGCCAACGTCCTGACTTTC.